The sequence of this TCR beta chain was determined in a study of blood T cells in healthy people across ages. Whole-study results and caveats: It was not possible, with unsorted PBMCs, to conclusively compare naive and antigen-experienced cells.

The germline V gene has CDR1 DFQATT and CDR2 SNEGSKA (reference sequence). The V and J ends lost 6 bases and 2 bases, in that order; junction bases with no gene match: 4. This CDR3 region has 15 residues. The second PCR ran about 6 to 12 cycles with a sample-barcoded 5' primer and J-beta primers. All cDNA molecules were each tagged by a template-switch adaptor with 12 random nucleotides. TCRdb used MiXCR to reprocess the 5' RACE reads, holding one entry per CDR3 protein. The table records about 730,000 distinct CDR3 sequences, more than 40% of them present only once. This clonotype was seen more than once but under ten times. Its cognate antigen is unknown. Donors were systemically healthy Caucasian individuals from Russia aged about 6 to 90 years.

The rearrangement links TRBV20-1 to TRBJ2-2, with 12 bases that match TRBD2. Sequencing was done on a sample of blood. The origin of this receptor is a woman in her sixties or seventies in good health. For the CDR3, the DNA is TGCAGTGCGTCTAGCGGGGGGGCCAACACCGGGGAGCTGTTTTTT. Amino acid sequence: CSASSGGANTGELFF.